The 20 T cell receptor beta chains below come from one sample, sequenced in a study of CD8+CD57+ T cells in acquired aplastic anemia. Patients selected for sequencing had displayed CD8+CD57+ cell expansion by flow cytometry. TCR beta VDJ and CDR3 profiling used genomic DNA as template. TCRdb re-called the reads with MiXCR, one entry per CDR3 protein. The repertoire includes around 150,000 distinct CDR3 sequences, roughly 48% of them detected once, and around 3% sits in the top ten. Sequences were obtained from sorted CD4+, CD8+, or CD8+CD57+ T cells (not recorded which) from PBMCs. Receptors were obtained from a human donor with aplastic anemia.

This chain links TRBV30 with TRBJ2-5; TRBD2 is a possible D gene (5 bases). Trimming shortened V by 2 bases and J by 1 base, and 14 bases separated the two germline ends. This CDR3 is 15 amino acids long. Germline CDR1 is GTSNPN and CDR2 is SVGIG (reference sequence). CDR3 amino acids: CAWSMTGGLQETQYF. CDR3 bases: TGTGCCTGGAGTATGACCGGCGGACTCCAAGAGACCCAGTACTTC. The entire variable domain, with the rest obtained from reference TRBV30 and TRBJ2-5, is as follows: SQTIHQWPATLVQPVGSPLSLECTVEGTSNPNLYWYRQAAGRGLQLLFYSVGIGQISSEVPQNLSASRPQDRQFILSSKKLLLSDSGFYLCAWSMTGGLQETQYFGPGTRLLVL.

The chain carries TRBV15 and TRBJ2-7; 8 bases align to TRBD1. Germline V gene lookup returns CDR1 LNHNV and CDR2 YYDKDF (reference sequence). V gave up 6 bases and J gave up 0 bases; unmatched junction bases: 1. The CDR3 loop spans 13 amino acids. CDR3 in amino acids: CATRGQGSYEQYF. DNA for the CDR3: TGTGCCACCAGAGGACAGGGCTCCTACGAGCAGTACTTC.

The rearrangement joins TRBV20-1 to TRBJ1-1; D gene unclear. The V gene's germline CDR1 is DFQATT and CDR2 SNEGSKA (reference sequence). Trimming took 0 bases from V and 0 from J, leaving 5 bases between them. The CDR3 sequence is 13 residues long. CDR3 residues: CSARDALNTEAFF. DNA for the CDR3: TGCAGTGCTAGAGATGCGTTGAACACTGAAGCTTTCTTT.

This clonotype was seen at least ten times. This chain joins TRBV29-1 and TRBJ2-3, with 12 nucleotides matching TRBD2. The CDR3 runs 16 residues. Germline V gene sequence: CDR1 SQVTM, CDR2 ANQGSEA. Germline trimming cut 7 bases from V and 3 bases from J; bases unmatched to any gene: 11. The DNA for the CDR3 is TGCAGCGCGGGACTAGCGGGCACCCTAGGGACAGATACGCAGTATTTT. Encoded protein: CSAGLAGTLGTDTQYF.

In its sample, this clonotype was seen many times. V is TRBV2 and J is TRBJ1-5; TRBD1 agrees at 9 bases. The CDR3 sequence is 12 residues long. The germline CDR1 and CDR2 sequences are SNHLY and FYNNEI. The junction had 7 bases not matched to a gene; V was cut back by 8 bases and J by 11 bases. CDR3 amino acids: CASYRDRVAQHF. CDR3 sequence (DNA): TGTGCCAGCTACCGGGACAGGGTGGCCCAGCATTTT.

On this clonotype itself: A read error may explain this, as a much larger clone is one base away. The chain has TRBV5-1 and TRBJ2-5; the D is unclear. CDR1 and CDR2 from the germline V gene are SGHRS and YFSETQ. This CDR3 region has 13 residues. In DNA form, the CDR3 reads TGCGCCAGCAGCTTGGTAACACAAGAGATCCAGTACTTC. Residues: CASSLVTQEIQYF.

The rearrangement links TRBV19 to TRBJ2-7; no clear D gene. This CDR3 has 13 amino acids. Germline V gives CDR1 LNHDA, CDR2 SQIVND (reference sequence). V lost 0 bases, J lost 1 base, and 4 bases lay in between. CDR3 residues: CASSIDLSYEQYF. CDR3 nucleotide sequence: TGTGCCAGTAGTATAGACTTATCCTACGAGCAGTACTTC. Full variable domain (missing parts from reference TRBV19 and TRBJ2-7): DGGITQSPKYLFRKEGQNVTLSCEQNLNHDAMYWYRQDPGQGLRLIYYSQIVNDFQKGDIAEGYSVSREKKESFPLTVTSAQKNPTAFYLCASSIDLSYEQYFGPGTRLTVT.

This clonotype was recorded a few times. The J gene is TRBJ2-7, the V gene TRBV2; TRBD2 matches 10 bases. The CDR3 sequence is 15 residues long. V gave up 5 bases and J gave up 4 bases; unmatched junction bases: 8. Germline V gene data show CDR1 as SNHLY and CDR2 as FYNNEI. Written as DNA, the CDR3 is TGTGCCAGCAGTTTGCGGCTAGCGGGAGTGTACGAGCAGTACTTC. Encoded protein: CASSLRLAGVYEQYF.

In its sample, this clonotype was seen many times. The chain has TRBV7-9 and TRBJ2-2, with unresolved D. Germline assignment: CDR1 SEHNR and CDR2 FQNEAQ (reference sequence). CDR3 length equals 13 residues. V was cut by 5 bases and J by 6 bases, with 10 bases left in between. CDR3 bases: TGTGCCAGCAGCCCCCCGGGTGCCGGGGAGCTGTTTTTT. Amino acid sequence: CASSPPGAGELFF.

The chain has TRBV11-2 and TRBJ2-1, with TRBD2 matching over 10 bases. Losses at the gene ends were 3 bases for V and 4 bases for J; bases not matched to a gene: 6. The CDR3 is 16 amino acids. The germline V gene has CDR1 SGHAT and CDR2 FQNNGV. As DNA, the CDR3 is TGTGCCAGCAGCTTTCAACTAGCGGGATGGTACAATGAGCAGTTCTTC. Amino acids: CASSFQLAGWYNEQFF.

This chain connects TRBV4-2 to TRBJ1-3; TRBD1 agrees at 10 bases. The germline V gene encodes CDR1 LGHNA and CDR2 YNFKEQ. Unmatched junction bases numbered 8, after V lost 3 bases and J lost 6 bases. This CDR3 is 16 amino acids long. CDR3 loop: CASSHIGTGAQNTIYF. CDR3 coding DNA: TGTGCCAGCAGCCACATCGGGACAGGGGCACAAAACACCATATATTTT.

This clonotype was picked up many times. The chain joins TRBV7-2 to TRBJ2-4, with a weak D call TRBD1 (5 bases). The CDR3 covers 12 residues. CDR1 is SGHTA and CDR2 is FQGNSA in the germline V gene. Trimming removed 1 base at V and 8 bases at J, with 6 bases between. The CDR3 region has the DNA TGTGCCAGCAGCTTAGAAGGGGACATTCAGTACTTC. It encodes CASSLEGDIQYF.

Of note for this clonotype: Being one base from a much bigger clone, this may be a read error. The chain uses TRBV12-5 and TRBJ1-1; D gene uncertain. Germline V lookup: CDR1 LGHNT, CDR2 FRNRAP. The CDR3 is 11 residues long. V gave up 6 bases and J gave up 1 base, with 3 bases separating them. CDR3 in DNA: TGTGCTAGTGGAGCGAACACTGAAGCTTTCTTT. Residues: CASGANTEAFF. The full variable domain, its missing parts supplied by reference TRBV12-5 and TRBJ1-1, is DARVTQTPRHKVTEMGQEVTMRCQPILGHNTVFWYRQTMMQGLELLAYFRNRAPLDDSGMPKDRFSAEMPDATLATLKIQPSEPRDSAVYFCASGANTEAFFGQGTRLTVV.

Comments on this clonotype: Being one base from a much bigger clone, this may be a read error. The chain carries TRBV11-2 and TRBJ2-5; TRBD1 is a possible D gene (5 bases). This CDR3 has 15 residues. In germline, CDR1 is SGHAT, CDR2 FQNNGV. The ends were cut back, 7 bases at V and 5 bases at J, with 20 bases in the middle. CDR3 residues: CASIRSPTVRETQYF. The CDR3 DNA sequence: TGTGCCAGCATCCGATCTCCGACAGTTCGGGAGACCCAGTACTTC.

The CDR3 sequence: CASSLTGTGIYEQYF. CDR3 coding DNA: TGCGCCAGCAGCTTGACCGGGACAGGGATCTACGAGCAGTACTTC. V gene TRBV5-1 combines with J gene TRBJ2-7, with 9 nucleotides matching TRBD1. The CDR3 consists of 15 residues. The V and J ends lost 1 base and 3 bases, in that order; junction bases with no gene match: 5. Per germline, CDR1 SGHRS and CDR2 YFSETQ.

The chain combines TRBV18 with TRBJ2-7; a possible D gene is TRBD1 (6 bases). The ends were cut back, 3 bases at V and 2 bases at J, with 14 bases in the middle. The CDR3 is made up of 15 amino acids. CDR1 is KGHSH, CDR2 LQKENI, per germline. The DNA of the CDR3 is TGTGCCAGCTCACCGAGGGACAAGGTGGCCTACGAGCAGTACTTC. Translation: CASSPRDKVAYEQYF.

There are many counts of this clonotype. This chain connects TRBV6-1 to TRBJ1-1; D is uncertain. Germline V gene data show CDR1 as MNHNS and CDR2 as SASEGT. The CDR3 loop spans 11 amino acids. Deletions cut 5 bases from V and 10 bases from J, with 11 bases between. The CDR3 loop is CASSPGMLAFF. Here the CDR3 DNA reads TGTGCCAGCAGTCCGGGGATGCTAGCTTTCTTT.

The chain is built from TRBV19 and TRBJ2-1; a weak D match, TRBD1 (5 bases). The CDR3 covers 14 residues. The V and J ends lost 3 bases and 8 bases respectively, with 14 bases between them. Germline lookup yields CDR1 LNHDA and CDR2 SQIVND (reference sequence). CDR3 sequence reads: CASSMGQGRYEQFF. The CDR3 coding sequence is TGTGCCAGTAGTATGGGGCAGGGAAGGTATGAGCAGTTCTTC.

This clonotype came up a few times. This chain links TRBV10-3 with TRBJ1-1, with a weak D call TRBD1 (5 bases). Deletions cut 2 bases from V and 2 bases from J, with 9 bases between. The V gene's germline CDR1 is ENHRY and CDR2 SYGVKD. This CDR3 has 14 residues. As DNA, the CDR3 is TGTGCCATCAGTGAGAAGGGGCTAAACACTGAAGCTTTCTTT. Translated, it gives CAISEKGLNTEAFF.

The chain uses TRBV24-1 and TRBJ2-1, with D possibly being TRBD1 (5 bases). The CDR3 sequence is 14 residues long. Deletions cut 4 bases from V and 3 bases from J, with 9 bases between. The germline V gene has CDR1 KGHDR and CDR2 SFDVKD. The CDR3 DNA follows: TGTGCCACCAGTGACCTCCAGGGCTACAATGAGCAGTTCTTC. Translation: CATSDLQGYNEQFF.